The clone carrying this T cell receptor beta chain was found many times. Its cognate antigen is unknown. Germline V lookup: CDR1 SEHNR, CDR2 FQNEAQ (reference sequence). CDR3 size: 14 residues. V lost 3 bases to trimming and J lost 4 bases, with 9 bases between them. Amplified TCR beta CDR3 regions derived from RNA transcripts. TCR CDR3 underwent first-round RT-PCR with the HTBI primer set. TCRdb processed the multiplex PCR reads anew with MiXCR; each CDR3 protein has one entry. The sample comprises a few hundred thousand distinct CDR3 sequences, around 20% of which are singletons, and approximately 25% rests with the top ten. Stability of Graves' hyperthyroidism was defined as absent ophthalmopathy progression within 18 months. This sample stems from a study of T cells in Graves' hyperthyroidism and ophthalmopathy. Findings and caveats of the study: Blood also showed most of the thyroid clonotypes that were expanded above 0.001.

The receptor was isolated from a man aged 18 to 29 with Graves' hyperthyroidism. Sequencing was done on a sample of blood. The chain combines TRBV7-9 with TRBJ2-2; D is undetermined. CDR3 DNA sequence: TGTGCCAGCAGCTTTTACTCGAGCACCGGGGAGCTGTTTTTT. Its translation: CASSFYSSTGELFF.